These T cell receptor beta chains were read from a single sample in a study of spatial heterogeneity in lung cancer. MiXCR was run by TCRdb on the 5' RACE reads, yielding one entry per CDR3 protein. The sample carries more than 15,000 distinct CDR3 sequences, 20% to 25% recorded once. The input for sequencing was PBMCs, taken at surgery. The receptors derive from a female donor with early-stage non-small cell lung cancer. CDR3s leave out the opening cysteine and the closing phenylalanine or tryptophan. Fields, in order: V gene, clone size, CDR3 protein. Rows may omit the clone size; those that give it use once, few, many or a size class.

TRBV20-1 many SAAPQGGYGYT
TRBV19 many ASSRTGGKETQY
TRBV30 medium-sized AGYRASYNEQF
TRBV12-3/TRBV12-4 few ASSLGTSGIAYEQY
TRBV18 many ASSPSDRGTDTQY
TRBV7-2 - ASRARWDYEQY
TRBV5-4 few ASSSWTGSLGELF
TRBV20-1 many SARENAERTVYEQY
TRBV5-1 many ASSLAARFGNEQF
TRBV28 - ASREGLLTTDTQY
TRBV7-8 medium-sized ASRAGGLATFVQGEQY
TRBV29-1 few SAGQSSYEQY
TRBV6-2/TRBV6-3 many ASSYGTSGTWETQY
TRBV20-1 many SAPPPNQPQH
TRBV19 - AKVRNMNTEAF
TRBV12-3/TRBV12-4 - ASRSPSGGTSTDTQY
TRBV6-2/TRBV6-3 - ASSRASGSHEQY
TRBV3-1 medium-sized ASSQGYRGYEQY
TRBV29-1 medium-sized SVEGLDRFGYT
TRBV12-3/TRBV12-4 many ASSLTSTTDTQY
TRBV5-1 many ASSLQGAQPQH
TRBV30 many AGRGLAGVGATDTQY
TRBV5-1 many ASSLNFGELF
TRBV29-1 many SVESVSTQY
TRBV12-3/TRBV12-4 - ASSWGLAGNEQF
TRBV6-2/TRBV6-3 many ASSLSGTNTGELF
TRBV15 - ATSRDGTSGRAGELF
TRBV20-1 few SARDSGIMKDNEQF
TRBV28 - ASSFSGNPGANVLT
TRBV7-2 few ASSAGQGSTGELF
TRBV2 many ASSGRGALTDTQY
TRBV19 many ATSPRDRGSGRSTDTQY
TRBV20-1 many SARAPTSGRNNEQF
TRBV27 - ASSLPGLEQY
TRBV6-2/TRBV6-3 medium-sized ASSYPAQGRSSYEQY
TRBV9 many ASSVGGQATYEQY
TRBV11-2 many ASSRPRAGYT
TRBV28 medium-sized ASSRDGTYEQY
TRBV7-2 many ASSAPSQGRNEQF
TRBV7-6 medium-sized ASSPGQGVTYGYT
TRBV11-2 - ASRSPEETQY
TRBV12-3/TRBV12-4 - ASSTDRVDGYT
TRBV6-1 many ASGRSGTGNEQF
TRBV5-1 - ASSPDRGPEAF
TRBV10-3 - AISESIDTQY
TRBV20-1 few SAYRDSNQPQH
TRBV6-2/TRBV6-3 medium-sized ASKNRAGSDEQY
TRBV11-2 - ASSLVGSSTEAF
TRBV30 many AWSGLGSGTQY